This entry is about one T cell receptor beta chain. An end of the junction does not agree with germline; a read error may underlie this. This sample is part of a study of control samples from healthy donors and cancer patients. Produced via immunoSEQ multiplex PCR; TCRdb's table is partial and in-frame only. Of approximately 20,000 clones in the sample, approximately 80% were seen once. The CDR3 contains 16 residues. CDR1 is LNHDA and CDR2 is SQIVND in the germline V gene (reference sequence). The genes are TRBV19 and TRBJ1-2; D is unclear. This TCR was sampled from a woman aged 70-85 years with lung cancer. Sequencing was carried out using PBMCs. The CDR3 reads CASQDVTDLQNCGYTF. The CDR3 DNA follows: TGTGCCAGCCAAGACGTAACTGACCTTCAAAACTGTGGCTACACCTTC.